This TCR beta chain was sequenced during a study of patients and donors after allogeneic stem cell transplantation. The V gene lost 6 bases and the J gene lost 0 bases, with 14 bases spanning the gap. Germline values: CDR1 GTSNPN, CDR2 SVGIG (reference sequence). The CDR3 spans 14 residues. MiXCR was run by TCRdb on the RT-PCR reads, yielding one entry per CDR3 protein. The profile shows more than 7,500 distinct CDR3 sequences, roughly 10% of them singletons. The V call is TRBV30, the J call TRBJ1-1; D call uncertain. The clonotype was recovered from a human donor who was either an allogeneic HSCT recipient or a stem cell or donor lymphocyte infusion donor (not recorded which). It is not recorded whose cells these are; they may come from a transplant donor. The sequencing sample was made of blood, either unsorted or a sorted T cell fraction (not recorded which). The chain's CDR3 is CACTRLNLNTEAFF. The CDR3 DNA sequence: TGTGCCTGCACCCGCTTGAACCTGAACACTGAAGCTTTCTTT.